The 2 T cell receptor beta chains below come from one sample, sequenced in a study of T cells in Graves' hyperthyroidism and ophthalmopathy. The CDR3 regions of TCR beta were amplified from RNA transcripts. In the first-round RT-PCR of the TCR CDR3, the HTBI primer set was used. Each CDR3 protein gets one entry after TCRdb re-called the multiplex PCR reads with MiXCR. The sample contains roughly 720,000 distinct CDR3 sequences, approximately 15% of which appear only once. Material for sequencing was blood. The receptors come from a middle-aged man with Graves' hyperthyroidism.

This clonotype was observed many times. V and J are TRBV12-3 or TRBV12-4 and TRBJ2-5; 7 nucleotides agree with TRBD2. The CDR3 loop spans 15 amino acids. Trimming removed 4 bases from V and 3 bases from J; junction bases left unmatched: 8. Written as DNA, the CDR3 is TGTGCCAGCAGTTCACCCCCCGGGACTAAAGAGACCCAGTACTTC. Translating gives CASSSPPGTKETQYF.

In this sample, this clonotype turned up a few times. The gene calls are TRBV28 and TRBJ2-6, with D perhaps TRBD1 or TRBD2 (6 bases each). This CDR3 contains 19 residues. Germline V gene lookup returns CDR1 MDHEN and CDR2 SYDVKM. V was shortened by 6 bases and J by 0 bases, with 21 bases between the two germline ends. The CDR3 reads CASRPEGGQLLSGANVLTF. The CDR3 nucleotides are TGTGCCAGCAGGCCTGAGGGGGGCCAGTTGCTCTCTGGGGCCAACGTCCTGACTTTC.